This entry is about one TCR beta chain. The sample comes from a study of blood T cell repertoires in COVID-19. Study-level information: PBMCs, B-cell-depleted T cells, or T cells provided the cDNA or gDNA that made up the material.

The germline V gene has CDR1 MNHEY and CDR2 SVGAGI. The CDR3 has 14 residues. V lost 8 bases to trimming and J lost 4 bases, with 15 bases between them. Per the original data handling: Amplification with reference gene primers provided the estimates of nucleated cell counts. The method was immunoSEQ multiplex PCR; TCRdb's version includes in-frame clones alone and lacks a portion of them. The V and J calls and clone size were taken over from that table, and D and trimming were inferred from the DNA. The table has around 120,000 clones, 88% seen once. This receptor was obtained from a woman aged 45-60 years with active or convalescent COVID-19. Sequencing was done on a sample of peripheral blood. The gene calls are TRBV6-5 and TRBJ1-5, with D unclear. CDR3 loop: CASSEGQGNQPQHF. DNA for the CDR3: TGTGCCAGCTCCGAGGGTCAAGGGAATCAGCCCCAGCATTTT.